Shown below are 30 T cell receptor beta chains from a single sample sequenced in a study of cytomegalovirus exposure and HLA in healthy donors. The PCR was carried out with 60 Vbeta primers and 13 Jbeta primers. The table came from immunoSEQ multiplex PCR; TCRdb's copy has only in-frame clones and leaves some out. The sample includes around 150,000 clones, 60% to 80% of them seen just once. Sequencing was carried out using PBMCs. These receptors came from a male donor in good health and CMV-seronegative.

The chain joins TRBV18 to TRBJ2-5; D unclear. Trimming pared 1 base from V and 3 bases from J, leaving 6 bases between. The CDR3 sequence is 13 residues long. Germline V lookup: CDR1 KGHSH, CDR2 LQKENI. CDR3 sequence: CASSPRIEETQYF. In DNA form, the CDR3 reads TGTGCCAGCTCACCACGAATAGAAGAGACCCAGTACTTC.

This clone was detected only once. CDR3 in DNA: TGTGCCAGCAGTCAACCCGGGACAGGGACCACTGAAGCTTTCTTT. Amino acids: CASSQPGTGTTEAFF. The J gene is TRBJ1-1, the V gene TRBV28; 9 bases are a match to TRBD1. Germline V lookup: CDR1 MDHEN, CDR2 SYDVKM. Germline trimming cut 5 bases from V and 4 bases from J; bases unmatched to any gene: 8. The CDR3 spans 15 residues.

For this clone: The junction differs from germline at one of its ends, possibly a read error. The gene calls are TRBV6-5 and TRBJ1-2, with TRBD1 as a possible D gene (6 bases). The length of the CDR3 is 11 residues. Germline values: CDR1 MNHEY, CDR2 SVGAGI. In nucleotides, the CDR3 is TGTGCCAGCAGTCGGGGGGACATTCATTCCTTC. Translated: CASSRGDIHSF.

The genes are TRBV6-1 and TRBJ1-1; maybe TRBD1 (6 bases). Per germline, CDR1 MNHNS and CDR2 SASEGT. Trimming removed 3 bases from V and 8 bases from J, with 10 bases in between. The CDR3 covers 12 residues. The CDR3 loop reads CASSERGWEAFF. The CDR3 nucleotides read TGTGCCAGCAGTGAGAGGGGGTGGGAAGCTTTCTTT.

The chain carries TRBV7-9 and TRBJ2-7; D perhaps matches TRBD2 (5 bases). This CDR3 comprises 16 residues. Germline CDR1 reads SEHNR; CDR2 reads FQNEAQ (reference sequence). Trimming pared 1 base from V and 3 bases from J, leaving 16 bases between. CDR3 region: CASSLVETTDFYEQYF. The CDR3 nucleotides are TGTGCCAGCAGCTTAGTGGAGACAACGGACTTCTACGAGCAGTACTTC.

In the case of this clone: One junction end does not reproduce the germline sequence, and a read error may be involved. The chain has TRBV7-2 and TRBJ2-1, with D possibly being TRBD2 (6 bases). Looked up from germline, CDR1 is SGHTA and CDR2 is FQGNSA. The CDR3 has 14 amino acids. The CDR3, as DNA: TGTGCCAGCAGCTTAGTAGGAGGGGCAACTCAGCGGGTCTTC. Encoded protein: CASSLVGGATQRVF.

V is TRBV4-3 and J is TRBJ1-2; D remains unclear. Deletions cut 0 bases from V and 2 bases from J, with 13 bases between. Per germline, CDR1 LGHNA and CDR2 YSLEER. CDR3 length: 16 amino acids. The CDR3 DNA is TGCGCCAGCAGCCAAGATTTACTCTCGCGGAACTATGGCTACACCTTC. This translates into CASSQDLLSRNYGYTF.

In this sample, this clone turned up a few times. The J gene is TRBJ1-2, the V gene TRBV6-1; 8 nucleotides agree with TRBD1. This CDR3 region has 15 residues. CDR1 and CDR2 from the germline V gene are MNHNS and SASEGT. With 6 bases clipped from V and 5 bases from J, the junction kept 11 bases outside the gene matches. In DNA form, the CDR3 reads TGTGCCAGCAGAGCTATCGGGACAGGAGGGTATGGCTACACCTTC. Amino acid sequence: CASRAIGTGGYGYTF.

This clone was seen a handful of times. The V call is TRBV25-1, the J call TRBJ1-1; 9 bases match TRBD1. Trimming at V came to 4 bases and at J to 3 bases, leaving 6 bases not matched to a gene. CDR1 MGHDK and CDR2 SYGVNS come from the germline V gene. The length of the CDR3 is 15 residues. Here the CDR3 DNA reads TGTGCCAGCAGTGGAGGACAGGGGTTTGACACTGAAGCTTTCTTT. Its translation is CASSGGQGFDTEAFF.

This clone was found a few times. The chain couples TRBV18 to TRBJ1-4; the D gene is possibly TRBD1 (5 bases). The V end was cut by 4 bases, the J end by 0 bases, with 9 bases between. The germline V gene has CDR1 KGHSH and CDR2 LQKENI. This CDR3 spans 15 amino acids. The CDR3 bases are TGTGCCAGCTCACTCCAGGGTGCAACTAATGAAAAACTGTTTTTT. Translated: CASSLQGATNEKLFF.

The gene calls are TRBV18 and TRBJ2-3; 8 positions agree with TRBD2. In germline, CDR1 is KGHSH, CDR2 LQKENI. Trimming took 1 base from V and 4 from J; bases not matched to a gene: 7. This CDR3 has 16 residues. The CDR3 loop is CASSPRAPTSADTQYF. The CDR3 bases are TGTGCCAGCTCACCACGGGCCCCGACTAGCGCAGATACGCAGTATTTT.

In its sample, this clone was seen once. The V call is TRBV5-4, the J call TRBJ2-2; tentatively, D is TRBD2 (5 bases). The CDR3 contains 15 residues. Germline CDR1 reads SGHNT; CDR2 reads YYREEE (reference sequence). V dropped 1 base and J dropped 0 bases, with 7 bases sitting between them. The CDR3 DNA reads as TGTGCCAGCAGCTTGAAGCGGACGAACACCGGGGAGCTGTTTTTT. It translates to CASSLKRTNTGELFF. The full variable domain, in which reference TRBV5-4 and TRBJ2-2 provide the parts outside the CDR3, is ETGVTQSPTHLIKTRGQQVTLRCSSQSGHNTVSWYQQALGQGPQFIFQYYREEENGRGNFPPRFSGLQFPNYSSELNVNALELDDSALYLCASSLKRTNTGELFFGEGSRLTVL.

In nucleotides, the CDR3 is TGTGCCAGCAGTGAAGCGCGAGGACAGCCATTGTACAATGAGCAGTTCTTC. This gives the protein CASSEARGQPLYNEQFF. The chain uses TRBV2 and TRBJ2-1, with D maybe TRBD1 (6 bases). V lost 0 bases, J lost 4 bases, and 16 bases lay in between. This CDR3 has 17 residues. From germline, CDR1 is SNHLY and CDR2 FYNNEI.

This chain's CDR3 is CASRSHRTGTNYEQYF. CDR3 nucleotide sequence: TGTGCCAGCAGATCCCATCGGACAGGGACAAACTACGAGCAGTACTTC. The rearrangement uses TRBV28 and TRBJ2-5, with TRBD1 matching 8 bases. The J call is doubtful: the DNA matches TRBJ2-7 better. Germline CDR1 reads MDHEN; CDR2 reads SYDVKM. The CDR3 has 16 amino acids.

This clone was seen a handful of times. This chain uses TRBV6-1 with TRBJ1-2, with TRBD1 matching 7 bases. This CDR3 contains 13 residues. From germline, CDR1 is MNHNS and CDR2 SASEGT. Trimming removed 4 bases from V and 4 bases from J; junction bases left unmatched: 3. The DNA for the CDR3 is TGTGCCAGCAGTGCCCAGGGGGGCTATGGCTACACCTTC. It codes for CASSAQGGYGYTF.

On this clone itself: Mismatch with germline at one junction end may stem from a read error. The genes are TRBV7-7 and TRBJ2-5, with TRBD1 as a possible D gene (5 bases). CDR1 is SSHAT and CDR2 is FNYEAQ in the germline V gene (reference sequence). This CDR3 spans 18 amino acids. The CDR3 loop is CASSLGASLALYQETQYF. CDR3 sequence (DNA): TGTGCTAGCAGCTTAGGGGCGAGCCTTGCATTGTACCAAGAGACCCAGTACTTC.

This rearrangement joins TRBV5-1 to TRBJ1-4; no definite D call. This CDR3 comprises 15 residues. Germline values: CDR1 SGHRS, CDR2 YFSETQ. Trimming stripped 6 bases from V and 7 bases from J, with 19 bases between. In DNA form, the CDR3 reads TGCGCCAGCACCCCTCTGGGCCAAGATAGTGAAAAACTGTTTTTT. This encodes CASTPLGQDSEKLFF.

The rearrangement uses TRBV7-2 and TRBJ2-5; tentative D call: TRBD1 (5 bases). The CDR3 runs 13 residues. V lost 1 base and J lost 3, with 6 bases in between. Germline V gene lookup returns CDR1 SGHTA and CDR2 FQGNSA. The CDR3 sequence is CASSLVGEETQYF. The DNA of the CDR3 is TGTGCCAGCAGCTTAGTAGGGGAAGAGACCCAGTACTTC.

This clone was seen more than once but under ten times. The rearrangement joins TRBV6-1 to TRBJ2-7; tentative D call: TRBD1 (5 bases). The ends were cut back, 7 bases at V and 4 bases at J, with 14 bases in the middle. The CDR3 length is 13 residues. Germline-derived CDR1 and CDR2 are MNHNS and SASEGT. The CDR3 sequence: CASTRTQSYEQYF. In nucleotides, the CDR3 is TGTGCCAGCACCCGGACACAATCTTACGAGCAGTACTTC.

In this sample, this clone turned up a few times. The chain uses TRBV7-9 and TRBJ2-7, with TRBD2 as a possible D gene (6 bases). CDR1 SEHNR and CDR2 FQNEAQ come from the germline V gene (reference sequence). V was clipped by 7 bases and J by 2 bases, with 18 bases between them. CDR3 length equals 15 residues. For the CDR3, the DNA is TGTGCCAGCATCAAAACCTCCGGGGGACCCTACGAGCAGTACTTC. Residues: CASIKTSGGPYEQYF.

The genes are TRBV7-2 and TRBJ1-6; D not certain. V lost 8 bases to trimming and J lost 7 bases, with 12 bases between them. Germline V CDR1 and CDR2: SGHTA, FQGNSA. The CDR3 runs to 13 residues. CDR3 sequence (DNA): TGTGCCAGCGCCCTGGGCCCCAATTCACCCCTCCACTTT. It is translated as CASALGPNSPLHF.

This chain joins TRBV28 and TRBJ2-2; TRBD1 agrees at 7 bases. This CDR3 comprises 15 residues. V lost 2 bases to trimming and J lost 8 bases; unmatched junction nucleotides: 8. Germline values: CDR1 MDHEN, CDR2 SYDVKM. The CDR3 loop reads CASSLGKTGKGELFF. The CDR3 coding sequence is TGTGCCAGCAGTTTAGGGAAGACAGGGAAAGGGGAGCTGTTTTTT.

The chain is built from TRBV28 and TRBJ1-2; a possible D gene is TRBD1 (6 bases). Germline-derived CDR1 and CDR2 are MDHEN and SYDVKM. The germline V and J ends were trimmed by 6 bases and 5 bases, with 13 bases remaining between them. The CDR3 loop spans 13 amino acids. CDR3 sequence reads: CASSPYRAYGYTF. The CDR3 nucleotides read TGTGCCAGCAGCCCCTACAGGGCTTATGGCTACACCTTC.

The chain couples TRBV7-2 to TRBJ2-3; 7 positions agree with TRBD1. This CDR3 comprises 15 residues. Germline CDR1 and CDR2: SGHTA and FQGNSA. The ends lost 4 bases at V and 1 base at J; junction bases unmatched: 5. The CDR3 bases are TGTGCCAGCAGCTATATAAGGGGGCGCACAGATACGCAGTATTTT. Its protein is CASSYIRGRTDTQYF.

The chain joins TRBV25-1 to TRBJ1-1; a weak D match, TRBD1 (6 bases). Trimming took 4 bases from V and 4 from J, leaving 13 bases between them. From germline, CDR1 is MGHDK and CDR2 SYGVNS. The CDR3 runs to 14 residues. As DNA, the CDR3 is TGTGCCAGCAGTGTCTTAGGGACAAGCACTGAAGCTTTCTTT. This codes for CASSVLGTSTEAFF.

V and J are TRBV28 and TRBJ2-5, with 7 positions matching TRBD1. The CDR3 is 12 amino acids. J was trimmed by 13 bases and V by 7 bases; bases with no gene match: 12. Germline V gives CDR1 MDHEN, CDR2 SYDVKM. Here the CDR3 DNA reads TGTGCCAGCACCGTGGACAGGTCACCTTCGTACTTC. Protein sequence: CASTVDRSPSYF. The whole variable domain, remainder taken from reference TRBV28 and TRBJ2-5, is DVKVTQSSRYLVKRTGEKVFLECVQDMDHENMFWYRQDPGLGLRLIYFSYDVKMKEKGDIPEGYSVSREKKERFSLILESASTNQTSMYLCASTVDRSPSYFGPGTRLLVL.

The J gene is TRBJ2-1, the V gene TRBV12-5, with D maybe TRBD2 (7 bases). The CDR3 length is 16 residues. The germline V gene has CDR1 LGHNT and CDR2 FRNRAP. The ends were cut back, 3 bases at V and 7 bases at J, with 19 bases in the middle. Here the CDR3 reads CASGFGGADGGNEQFF. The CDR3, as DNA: TGTGCTAGTGGTTTTGGGGGGGCCGATGGGGGGAATGAGCAGTTCTTC.

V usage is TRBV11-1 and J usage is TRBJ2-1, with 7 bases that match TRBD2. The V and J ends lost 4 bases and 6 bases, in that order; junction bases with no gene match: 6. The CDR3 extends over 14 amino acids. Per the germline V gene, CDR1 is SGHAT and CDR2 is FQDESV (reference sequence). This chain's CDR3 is CASSYGGGFNEQFF. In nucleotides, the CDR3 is TGTGCCAGCAGCTACGGCGGGGGATTCAATGAGCAGTTCTTC.

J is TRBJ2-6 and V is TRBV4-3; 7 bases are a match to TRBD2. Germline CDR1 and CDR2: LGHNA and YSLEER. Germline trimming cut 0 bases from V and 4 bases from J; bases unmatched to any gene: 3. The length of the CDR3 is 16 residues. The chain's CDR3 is CASSQEGGVGANVLTF. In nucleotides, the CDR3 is TGCGCCAGCAGCCAAGAGGGAGGGGTCGGGGCCAACGTCCTGACTTTC.

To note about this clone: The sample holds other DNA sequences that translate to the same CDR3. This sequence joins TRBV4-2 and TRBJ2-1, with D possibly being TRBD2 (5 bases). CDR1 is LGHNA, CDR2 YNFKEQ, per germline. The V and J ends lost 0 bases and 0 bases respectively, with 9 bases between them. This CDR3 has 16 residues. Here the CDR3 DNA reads TGTGCCAGCAGCCAAGATCCGGGGATCTCCTACAATGAGCAGTTCTTC. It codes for CASSQDPGISYNEQFF.